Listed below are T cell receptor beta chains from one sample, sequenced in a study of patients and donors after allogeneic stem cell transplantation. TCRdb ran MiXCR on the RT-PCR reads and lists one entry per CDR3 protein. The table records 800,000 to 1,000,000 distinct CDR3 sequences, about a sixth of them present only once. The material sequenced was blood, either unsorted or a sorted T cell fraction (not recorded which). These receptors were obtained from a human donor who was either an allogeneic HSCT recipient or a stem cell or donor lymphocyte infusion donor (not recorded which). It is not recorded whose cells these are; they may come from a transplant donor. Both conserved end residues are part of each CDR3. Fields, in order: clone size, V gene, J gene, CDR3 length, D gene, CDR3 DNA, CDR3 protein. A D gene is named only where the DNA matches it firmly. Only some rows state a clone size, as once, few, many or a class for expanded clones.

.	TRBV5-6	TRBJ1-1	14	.	TGTGCCAGCAGCTTGGCTTCCGGGAGGACTGAAGCTTTCTTT	CASSLASGRTEAFF
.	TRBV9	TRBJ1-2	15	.	TGTGCCAGCAGCGTAGCCTCGGGGGGGGGATATGGCTACACCTTC	CASSVASGGGYGYTF
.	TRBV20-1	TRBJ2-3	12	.	TGCAGTGGGGAGATACTCGGGGATACGCAGTATTTT	CSGEILGDTQYF
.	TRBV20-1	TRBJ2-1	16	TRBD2	TGCAGTGCTTCACTAATGAGGGTAGCGGGAGGGAATGAGCAGTTCTTC	CSASLMRVAGGNEQFF
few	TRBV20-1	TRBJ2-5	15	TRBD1	TGCAGTGCTACCCTGACAGGGGGCGAAGAAGAGACCCAGTACTTC	CSATLTGGEEETQYF
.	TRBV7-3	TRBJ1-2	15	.	TGTGCCAGCAGCTACTTGGGAGTTCCTAACTATGGCTACACCTTC	CASSYLGVPNYGYTF
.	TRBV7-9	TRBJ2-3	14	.	TGTGCCAGCAGCTTAATTGGAGAACGGGATACGCAGTATTTT	CASSLIGERDTQYF
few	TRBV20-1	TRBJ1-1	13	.	TGCAGTGCCACAGGACGGGTTAACACTGAAGCTTTCTTT	CSATGRVNTEAFF
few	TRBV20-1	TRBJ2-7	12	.	TGCAGTGCCTATCCGGGAAAATACGAGCAGTACTTC	CSAYPGKYEQYF
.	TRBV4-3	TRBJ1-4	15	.	TGCGCCAGCAGCCAAGGAGGGGCCAGGGTTGAAAAACTGTTTTTT	CASSQGGARVEKLFF
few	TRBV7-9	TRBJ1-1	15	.	TGTGCCAGCAGCTTAGTCAGTCCTATCAGGTCTGAAGCTTTCTTT	CASSLVSPIRSEAFF
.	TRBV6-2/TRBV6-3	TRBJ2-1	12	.	TGTGCCAGCAGAAGACAGTACAATGAGCAGTTCTTC	CASRRQYNEQFF
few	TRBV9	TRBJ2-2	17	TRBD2	TGTGCCAGCAGCGCGGGACTAGCGGGAGGTTCGACCGGGGAGCTGTTTTTT	CASSAGLAGGSTGELFF
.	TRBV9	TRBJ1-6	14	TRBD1	TGTGCCAGCAGCATGGGACAGGTTAATTCACCCCTCCACTTT	CASSMGQVNSPLHF
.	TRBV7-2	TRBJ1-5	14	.	TGTGCCAGCAGCTTAGGTCGGTGGAATCAGCCCCAGCATTTT	CASSLGRWNQPQHF
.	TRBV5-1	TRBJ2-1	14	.	TGCGCCAGCAGCTTGAGGGAGGACCGCGGGGAGCAGTTCTTC	CASSLREDRGEQFF
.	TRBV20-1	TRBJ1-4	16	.	TGCAGTGCTAGAGCCCGGCCAGCCTCCGGCGATGAAAAACTGTTTTTT	CSARARPASGDEKLFF
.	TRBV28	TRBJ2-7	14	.	TGTGCCAGCAGTTTACTATCGATTCCATACGAGCAGTACTTC	CASSLLSIPYEQYF
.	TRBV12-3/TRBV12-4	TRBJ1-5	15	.	TGTGCCAGCACCCTGGGGGGGATCGGCAATCAGCCCCAGCATTTT	CASTLGGIGNQPQHF
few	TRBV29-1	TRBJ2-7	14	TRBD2	TGCAGCGTCGAATTAGCGGGAGGAACGTCCGGGCAGTACTTC	CSVELAGGTSGQYF
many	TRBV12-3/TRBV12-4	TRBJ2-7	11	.	TGTGCCAGCGGACTCCGGGACAAGCAGTACTTC	CASGLRDKQYF
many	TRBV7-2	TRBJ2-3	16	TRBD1	TGTGCCAGCAGCTTAGGAGGGACAGGGTTAACAGATACGCAGTATTTT	CASSLGGTGLTDTQYF
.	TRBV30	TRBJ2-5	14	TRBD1	TGTGCCTGGAGTGTAGGGACAGGGAAAGAGACCCAGTACTTC	CAWSVGTGKETQYF
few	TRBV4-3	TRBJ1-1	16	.	TGCGCCAGCAGCCAAGACTATGAACGGCGGAACACTGAAGCTTTCTTT	CASSQDYERRNTEAFF
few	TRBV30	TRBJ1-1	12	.	TGTGCCTGGAACCCTGGGGGAACTGGGACTTTCTTT	CAWNPGGTGTFF
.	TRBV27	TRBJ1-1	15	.	TGTGCCAGCGGACAAGGGTGGGGCATGAACACTGAAGCTTTCTTT	CASGQGWGMNTEAFF
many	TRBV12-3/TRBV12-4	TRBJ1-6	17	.	TGTGCCAGCAGCCCCGACAGATACCCTACCCATGCTTCACCCCTCCACTTT	CASSPDRYPTHASPLHF
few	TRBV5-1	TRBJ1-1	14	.	TGCGCCAGCAGCTTGGTAGGGGCGGGCACTGAAGCTTTCTTT	CASSLVGAGTEAFF
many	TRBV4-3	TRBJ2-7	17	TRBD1	TGCGCCAGCAGCCATACCAGGGGGCTAGGGGGTTCCTACGAGCAGTACTTC	CASSHTRGLGGSYEQYF
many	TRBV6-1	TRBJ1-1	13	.	TGTGCCAGCAGTCGAGAGACGGGAACTGAAGCTTTCTTT	CASSRETGTEAFF
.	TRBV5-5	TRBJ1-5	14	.	TGTGCCAGCAGCGCAGGGGCGACGGAGCAGCCCCAGCATTTT	CASSAGATEQPQHF
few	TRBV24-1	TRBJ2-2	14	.	TGTGCCACCAGCCTTGGGGGGACCACCGGGGAGCTGTTTTTT	CATSLGGTTGELFF
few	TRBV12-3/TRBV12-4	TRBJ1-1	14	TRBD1	TGTGCCAGCACCCGGGGGACAGCTAACACTGAAGCTTTCTTT	CASTRGTANTEAFF
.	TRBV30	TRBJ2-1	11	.	TGTGCCTGGAGTGTAGTCTATGAGCAGTTCTTC	CAWSVVYEQFF
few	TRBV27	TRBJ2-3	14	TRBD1	TGTGCCAGCAGGAGGGACAGGGGTTCAGATACGCAGTATTTT	CASRRDRGSDTQYF
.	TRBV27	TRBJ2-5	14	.	TGTGCCAGATCGACAGGACTAGTAAAAGAGACCCAGTACTTC	CARSTGLVKETQYF
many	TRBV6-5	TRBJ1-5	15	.	TGTGCCAGCAGTTACCTCGGACAGTTTAATCAGCCCCAGCATTTT	CASSYLGQFNQPQHF
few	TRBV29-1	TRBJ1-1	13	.	TGCAGCGTTGACCCCTGGGGGGACACTGAAGCTTTCTTT	CSVDPWGDTEAFF
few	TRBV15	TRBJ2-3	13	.	TGTGCCACCGGCCCAGGACGCACAGATACGCAGTATTTT	CATGPGRTDTQYF
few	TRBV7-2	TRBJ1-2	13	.	TGTGCCAGCAGCTTACTAACCGGCTATGGCTACACCTTC	CASSLLTGYGYTF
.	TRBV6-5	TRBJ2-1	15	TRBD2	TGTGCCAGCAGTTACTCTGCGGGGGGCAAAAATGAGCAGTTCTTC	CASSYSAGGKNEQFF
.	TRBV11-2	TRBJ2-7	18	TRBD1	TGTGCCAGCAGCTCCCGGGTAGGGGGCCCTACTAACTTCTACGAGCAGTACTTC	CASSSRVGGPTNFYEQYF
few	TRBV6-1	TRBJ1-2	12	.	TGTGCCAGCAGAAACGGTTCCTATGGCTACACCTTC	CASRNGSYGYTF
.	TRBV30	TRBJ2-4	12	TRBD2	TGTGCCTGGGGGGGGGACAAAAACATTCAGTACTTC	CAWGGDKNIQYF
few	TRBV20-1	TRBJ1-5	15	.	TGCAGTGCTAGAGATCAAGTGAGGAGGGACCAGCCCCAGCATTTT	CSARDQVRRDQPQHF
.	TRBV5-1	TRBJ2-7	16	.	TGCGCCAGCAGCTGGCGTACCGGGGGCCGCTCCTACGAGCAGTACTTC	CASSWRTGGRSYEQYF
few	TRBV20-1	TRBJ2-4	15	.	TGCAGTGCAGAGCGGCGCAGAGCGGCCAAAAACATTCAGTACTTC	CSAERRRAAKNIQYF
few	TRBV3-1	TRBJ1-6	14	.	TGTGCCAGCACCCCCCTGGGAGGAAATTCACCCCTCCACTTT	CASTPLGGNSPLHF
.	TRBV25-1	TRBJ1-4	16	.	TGTGCCAGCAGTGTGGGAAACAAACCAACTAATGAAAAACTGTTTTTT	CASSVGNKPTNEKLFF
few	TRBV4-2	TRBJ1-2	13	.	TGTGCCAGCAGCCAAGATCGGGAATATGGCTACACCTTC	CASSQDREYGYTF
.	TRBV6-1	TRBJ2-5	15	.	TGTGCCAGCAGGGAGGGGACGGCTATCCAAGAGACCCAGTACTTC	CASREGTAIQETQYF
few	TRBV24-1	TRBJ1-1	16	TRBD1	TGTGCCACCAGTGATTCGGGGACAGTGGGGATAGCTGAAGCTTTCTTT	CATSDSGTVGIAEAFF
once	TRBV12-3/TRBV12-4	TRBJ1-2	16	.	TGTGCCAGCAGTTTTGAGGGTACCGCCGCTAACTATGGCTACACCTTC	CASSFEGTAANYGYTF
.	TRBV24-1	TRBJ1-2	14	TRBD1	TGTGCCACCAGTGGTGACAGGGCCGTCAATGGCTACACCTTC	CATSGDRAVNGYTF
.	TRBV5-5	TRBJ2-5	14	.	TGTGCCAGCAGCTTCAAGGGGGGCCAAGAGACCCAGTACTTC	CASSFKGGQETQYF
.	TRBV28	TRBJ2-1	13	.	TGTGCCAGCAGCGACTGGGACGGAGGCGAGCAGTTCTTC	CASSDWDGGEQFF
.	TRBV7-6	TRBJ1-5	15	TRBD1	TGTGCCAGCAGCCCCCAAGGACAGGCTCGTCAGCCCCAGCATTTT	CASSPQGQARQPQHF